The 22 T cell receptor beta chains below all came from one sample that was sequenced in a study of blood T cell repertoires in COVID-19. Clones were sequenced by immunoSEQ multiplex PCR, and TCRdb holds only the in-frame ones, with some missing. Of some 80,000 clones in the sample, 70% to 90% were seen once. Source material: peripheral blood. The receptors stem from a human donor in a cohort sampled during active COVID-19.

V and J are TRBV18 and TRBJ2-1; the D gene is possibly TRBD2 (6 bases). Germline V gene lookup returns CDR1 KGHSH and CDR2 LQKENI. The V end was cut by 2 bases, the J end by 3 bases, with 20 bases between. The CDR3 runs to 18 residues. Written as DNA, the CDR3 is TGTGCCAGCTCACCAAGGAATAGCGGCCAAGATATCTACAATGAGCAGTTCTTC. Translation gives CASSPRNSGQDIYNEQFF.

This chain connects TRBV19 to TRBJ2-1, with 8 bases lining up with TRBD2. The CDR3 is 16 residues long. Germline-derived CDR1 and CDR2 are LNHDA and SQIVND (reference sequence). J was trimmed by 7 bases and V by 7 bases; bases with no gene match: 15. CDR3 nucleotides: TGTGCCAGTACCCGACCGGGCGCGGGGGGCCGGAATGAGCAGTTCTTC. Translating it yields CASTRPGAGGRNEQFF.

This sequence joins TRBV3-1 (or the pseudogene TRBV3-2) and TRBJ2-5, with a weak D call TRBD1 (6 bases). The CDR3 has 13 residues. Germline loops: CDR1 LGHDT, CDR2 YNNKEL (reference sequence). The V and J ends lost 3 bases and 7 bases respectively, with 12 bases between them. DNA of the CDR3: TGTGCCAGCAGCCACTCAGGGGAAGGGACCCAGTACTTC. Translation gives CASSHSGEGTQYF.

The chain combines TRBV5-8 with TRBJ2-3; a possible D gene is TRBD2 (5 bases). V lost 4 bases to trimming and J lost 3 bases, with 12 bases between them. CDR3 size: 14 residues. Germline CDR1 SGHTS, CDR2 YDEGEE. DNA of the CDR3: TGTGCCAGCAGCAGGCACAGAGGGACAGATACGCAGTATTTT. Residues: CASSRHRGTDTQYF. The whole variable domain, remainder taken from reference TRBV5-8 and TRBJ2-3, is EAGVTQSPTHLIKTRGQQATLRCSPISGHTSVYWYQQALGLGLQFLLWYDEGEERNRGNFPPRFSGRQFPNYSSELNVNALELEDSALYLCASSRHRGTDTQYFGPGTRLTVL.

The chain has TRBV6-2 or TRBV6-3 and TRBJ1-2; the D is unclear. V shed 4 bases and J shed 4 bases, with 7 bases lying between them. The CDR3 extends over 12 amino acids. Germline loops: CDR1 MNHEY, CDR2 SVGEGT. The CDR3 is CASSSEGYGYTF. CDR3 coding DNA: TGTGCCAGCAGTTCGGAGGGCTATGGCTACACCTTC.

The genes are TRBV6-4 and TRBJ2-2, with TRBD2 matching 11 bases. Losses at the gene ends were 0 bases for V and 3 bases for J; bases not matched to a gene: 3. Germline V gene lookup returns CDR1 MRHNA and CDR2 SNTAGT. This CDR3 spans 17 amino acids. CDR3 sequence reads: CASSDSHSGRDTGELFF. As DNA, the CDR3 is TGTGCCAGCAGTGACTCCCATAGCGGGAGGGACACCGGGGAGCTGTTTTTT.

This chain uses TRBV27 with TRBJ2-2, with a possible D match to TRBD1 (6 bases). This CDR3 spans 15 amino acids. Germline loops: CDR1 MNHEY, CDR2 SMNVEV (reference sequence). Trimming took 1 base from V and 5 from J, leaving 11 bases between them. The CDR3 here is CASSLLGARTGELFF. The CDR3 region has the DNA TGTGCCAGCAGTTTATTGGGGGCACGGACCGGGGAGCTGTTTTTT.

The V call is TRBV3-1 (or the pseudogene TRBV3-2), the J call TRBJ2-7; weak D call: TRBD2 (6 bases). Trimming stripped 1 base from V and 7 bases from J, with 14 bases between. Germline assignment: CDR1 LGHDT and CDR2 YNNKEL (reference sequence). CDR3 length equals 14 residues. The CDR3 loop reads CASSQAGLPIEQYF. The DNA of the CDR3 is TGTGCCAGCAGCCAAGCGGGACTTCCTATAGAGCAGTACTTC.

The V gene is TRBV5-1, the J gene TRBJ2-1, with D maybe TRBD2 (5 bases). The V and J ends lost 5 bases and 1 base respectively, with 16 bases between them. CDR1 is SGHRS, CDR2 YFSETQ, per germline. The CDR3 consists of 16 residues. The CDR3 DNA is TGCGCCAGCAGTTTTGATGAGGGTATATCCTACAATGAGCAGTTCTTC. This codes for CASSFDEGISYNEQFF.

V is TRBV19 and J is TRBJ2-1; the match to TRBD2 covers 10 bases. The CDR3 sequence is 14 residues long. CDR1 is LNHDA and CDR2 is SQIVND in the germline V gene (reference sequence). Losses at the gene ends were 2 bases for V and 10 bases for J; bases not matched to a gene: 5. The CDR3 DNA is TGTGCCAGTAGTATACTAGCGGGAGAAGGGGAGCAGTTCTTC. Amino acids: CASSILAGEGEQFF.

The rearrangement joins TRBV5-1 to TRBJ2-7; the match to TRBD2 covers 7 bases. J lost 2 bases, V lost 6 bases, and 5 bases had no gene match. The CDR3 has 13 residues. Germline V CDR1 and CDR2: SGHRS, YFSETQ. DNA of the CDR3: TGCGCCAGCAAGGCTAGCGGCGCCTACGAGCAGTACTTC. This translates into CASKASGAYEQYF.

J is TRBJ2-1 and V is TRBV3-1 (or the pseudogene TRBV3-2), with TRBD2 identical over 14 bases. Germline values: CDR1 LGHDT, CDR2 YNNKEL (reference sequence). V was pared by 6 bases and J by 7 bases, with 8 bases of the junction left unmatched. The CDR3 runs 16 residues. The CDR3 DNA reads TGTGCCAGCAGGGACGCCGGGACTAGCGGGAGTAATGAGCAGTTCTTC. Translating it yields CASRDAGTSGSNEQFF.

This clone was recorded a few times. The V gene is TRBV12-1, the J gene TRBJ2-7; the table calls TRBD2, which could not be checked here. TRBV12-1 is labeled a pseudogene. The CDR3 has 14 residues. This CDR3 is CASSHGAGAAEQYF. The CDR3 DNA sequence: TGTGCCAGCAGCCATGGCGCGGGAGCGGCTGAGCAGTACTTC.

The CDR3 region has the DNA TGTGCCATCAGTGAAATAGCGGGGAACAATGAGCAGTTCTTC. Its translation: CAISEIAGNNEQFF. V gene TRBV10-3 combines with J gene TRBJ2-1; 8 positions match TRBD2. Germline trimming cut 3 bases from V and 5 bases from J; bases unmatched to any gene: 3. The CDR3 contains 14 residues. In germline, CDR1 is ENHRY, CDR2 SYGVKD.

CDR3 sequence (DNA): TGTGCCAGCAGCCAAGAATACGCTAGTACATCGAACACTGAAGCTTTCTTT. Amino acids: CASSQEYASTSNTEAFF. This sequence joins TRBV4-2 and TRBJ1-1, with D uncertain. Germline V lookup: CDR1 LGHNA, CDR2 YNFKEQ. Deletions cut 0 bases from V and 1 base from J, with 15 bases between. This CDR3 comprises 17 residues.

The chain recombines TRBV4-1 with TRBJ1-4, with TRBD1 matching 8 bases. The germline gives CDR1 MGHRA, CDR2 YSYEKL. The CDR3 covers 16 residues. With V trimmed by 3 bases and J by 8 bases, 11 bases remained unmatched. CDR3 bases: TGCGCCAGCAGCCAGACTTGGACAGGGTGGAGGGAAAAACTGTTTTTT. Protein product: CASSQTWTGWREKLFF.

The chain combines TRBV9 with TRBJ2-5; TRBD2 agrees at 9 bases. The CDR3 covers 15 residues. Germline values: CDR1 SGDLS, CDR2 YYNGEE. V was pared by 4 bases and J by 7 bases, with 11 bases of the junction left unmatched. CDR3 bases: TGTGCCAGCAGCATATCAGCGGGGGGTTCAGGGACCCAGTACTTC. Translation: CASSISAGGSGTQYF. Variable domain in full (rest from reference TRBV9 and TRBJ2-5): DSGVTQTPKHLITATGQRVTLRCSPRSGDLSVYWYQQSLDQGLQFLIQYYNGEERAKGNILERFSAQQFPDLHSELNLSSLELGDSALYFCASSISAGGSGTQYFGPGTRLLVL.

V and J are TRBV28 and TRBJ2-1, with D possibly matching TRBD1 (6 bases). In germline, CDR1 is MDHEN, CDR2 SYDVKM. The CDR3 is 14 amino acids. V lost 6 bases and J 8 bases, leaving 17 bases between the germline ends. The chain's CDR3 is CASRDEGDRYEQFF. CDR3 sequence (DNA): TGTGCCAGCAGAGATGAGGGGGATCGGTATGAGCAGTTCTTC.

The chain recombines TRBV7-2 with TRBJ1-2, with a possible D match to TRBD1 (6 bases). Trimming stripped 4 bases from V and 8 bases from J, with 14 bases between. The CDR3 sequence is 13 residues long. Germline V lookup: CDR1 SGHTA, CDR2 FQGNSA. Written as DNA, the CDR3 is TGTGCCAGCAGCTCCCCGGTGGGGGCCGGCTACACCTTC. The encoded protein is CASSSPVGAGYTF.

The chain is built from TRBV6-4 and TRBJ2-2; 11 bases are a match to TRBD1. After removal of 6 bases from V and 7 bases from J, the junction contained 4 bases not matched to a gene. The CDR3 extends over 14 amino acids. Germline V gene lookup returns CDR1 MRHNA and CDR2 SNTAGT. The CDR3 region has the DNA TGTGCCAGCAGAGGACAGGGGGCTGGCGGGGAGCTGTTTTTT. Translated, it gives CASRGQGAGGELFF.

The gene calls are TRBV6-5 and TRBJ1-1; D is unclear. Germline CDR1 reads MNHEY; CDR2 reads SVGAGI. The CDR3 extends over 15 amino acids. V was cut by 4 bases and J by 4 bases, with 16 bases left in between. The CDR3 DNA is TGTGCCAGCAGTTCCTCGAGCCGGCGGGTCACTGAAGCTTTCTTT. It is translated as CASSSSSRRVTEAFF.

The V gene is TRBV7-2, the J gene TRBJ2-7, with TRBD1 matching over 7 bases. J was trimmed by 2 bases and V by 6 bases; bases with no gene match: 13. CDR3 size: 16 residues. Germline lookup yields CDR1 SGHTA and CDR2 FQGNSA. In DNA, the CDR3 is TGTGCCAGCAGTTCCTTGACAGGGTCCGTGGCCTACGAGCAGTACTTC. Translation gives CASSSLTGSVAYEQYF.